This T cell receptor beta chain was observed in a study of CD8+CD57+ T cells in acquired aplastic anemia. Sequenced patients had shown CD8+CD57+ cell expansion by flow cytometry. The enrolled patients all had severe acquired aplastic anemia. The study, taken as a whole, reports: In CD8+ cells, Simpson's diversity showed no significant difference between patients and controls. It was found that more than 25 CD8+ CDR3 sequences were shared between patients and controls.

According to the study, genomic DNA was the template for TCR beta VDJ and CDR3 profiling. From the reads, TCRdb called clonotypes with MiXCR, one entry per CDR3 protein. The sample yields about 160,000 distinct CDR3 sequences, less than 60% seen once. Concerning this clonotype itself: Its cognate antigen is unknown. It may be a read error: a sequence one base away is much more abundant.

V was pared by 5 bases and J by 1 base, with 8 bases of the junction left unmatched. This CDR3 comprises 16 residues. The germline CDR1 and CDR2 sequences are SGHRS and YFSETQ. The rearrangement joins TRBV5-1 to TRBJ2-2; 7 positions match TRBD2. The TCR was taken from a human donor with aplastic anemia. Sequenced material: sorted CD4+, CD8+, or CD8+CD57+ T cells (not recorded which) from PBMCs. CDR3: CASSGVTSRNTGELFF. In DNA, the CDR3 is TGCGCCAGCAGTGGCGTGACTAGCAGGAACACCGGGGAGCTGTTTTTT. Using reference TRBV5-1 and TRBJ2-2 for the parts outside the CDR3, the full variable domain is KAGVTQTPRYLIKTRGQQVTLSCSPISGHRSVSWYQQTPGQGLQFLFEYFSETQRNKGNFPGRFSGRQFSNSRSEMNVSTLELGDSALYLCASSGVTSRNTGELFFGEGSRLTVL.